These T cell receptor beta chains were read from a single sample in a study of blood T cell dynamics during melanoma immunotherapy. Measured with immunoSEQ multiplex PCR; TCRdb has only the in-frame clones, and not every one. The sample has about 8,500 clones, more than 65% seen once. Sequences were derived from blood, sampled from a patient treated with checkpoint blockade. The receptor set was obtained from a human donor with melanoma. CDR3s include the opening cysteine and the closing phenylalanine or tryptophan. The D gene is left open where the match is weak. Some rows mark clone size as missing; the rest say once, few, many or name a class of expanded clone.

>-|-|16|TRBJ2-1|TRBV27
CASSSPSEHLNNEQFF
TGTGCCAGCAGTTCCCCGTCTGAACACCTTAACAATGAGCAGTTCTTC
>-|TRBD1|15|TRBJ1-6|TRBV19
CASSVGTGVNSPLHF
TGTGCCAGTAGTGTTGGGACAGGGGTCAATTCACCCCTCCACTTT
>-|TRBD1|15|TRBJ1-5|TRBV5-8
CASSQGQSGNQPQHF
TGTGCCAGCAGCCAGGGACAGTCGGGCAATCAGCCCCAGCATTTT
>-|TRBD1|14|TRBJ1-6|TRBV6-5
CASSPGQGDSPLHF
TGTGCCAGCAGTCCTGGACAGGGCGATTCACCCCTCCACTTT
>-|-|15|TRBJ2-3|TRBV6-1
CASSEAMGSTDTQYF
TGTGCCAGCAGTGAAGCAATGGGTAGCACAGATACGCAGTATTTT
>-|-|14|TRBJ2-3|TRBV11-3
CASSFRGATDTQYF
TGTGCCAGCAGCTTCCGCGGTGCGACAGATACGCAGTATTTT
>-|TRBD2|13|TRBJ2-5|TRBV28
CASSPGLAATQYF
TGTGCCAGCAGCCCGGGACTAGCGGCGACCCAGTACTTC
>-|TRBD1|14|TRBJ2-3|TRBV5-1
CASSQTSGGDTQYF
TGCGCCAGCAGCCAGACGTCAGGGGGAGATACGCAGTATTTT
>once|-|14|TRBJ1-3|TRBV5-1
CASSWDNSGNTIYF
TGCGCCAGCAGCTGGGACAACTCTGGAAACACCATATATTTT
>-|TRBD1|15|TRBJ2-1|TRBV5-1
CASSLGTGGSHEQFF
TGCGCCAGCAGCTTGGGGACAGGGGGCAGTCATGAGCAGTTCTTC
>-|TRBD2|15|TRBJ2-5|TRBV28
CASSQAAGVGETQYF
TGTGCCAGCAGTCAAGCAGCGGGAGTCGGGGAGACCCAGTACTTC
>-|-|15|TRBJ1-2|TRBV5-1
CASSPGRTTFYGYTF
TGCGCCAGCAGCCCCGGACGGACGACTTTTTATGGCTACACCTTC
>-|TRBD2|17|TRBJ2-5|TRBV15
CATSRGLLAGGEETQYF
TGTGCCACCAGCAGAGGATTACTAGCGGGAGGGGAAGAGACCCAGTACTTC
>-|TRBD1|17|TRBJ2-2|TRBV28
CASSLGTGGSYTGELFF
TGTGCCAGCAGTTTGGGGACAGGGGGCTCCTACACCGGGGAGCTGTTTTTT
>-|-|15|TRBJ2-3|TRBV21-1
CASSKARGVADTQYF
TGTGCCAGCAGCAAAGCGAGGGGGGTTGCAGATACGCAGTATTTT
>few|-|14|TRBJ1-2|TRBV7-8
CASSPRDGGYGYTF
TGTGCCAGCAGCCCACGGGACGGTGGCTATGGCTACACCTTC
>-|TRBD1|11|TRBJ1-4|TRBV5-4
CASTYAGQGIF
TGTGCCAGCACCTATGCGGGACAGGGGATTTTT
>-|-|13|TRBJ2-7|TRBV10-2
CASRSGSSYEQYF
TGCGCCAGCAGATCAGGGAGCTCCTACGAGCAGTACTTC
>-|TRBD1|16|TRBJ2-5|TRBV4-1
CASSHDGTGPIETQYF
TGCGCCAGCAGCCACGACGGGACAGGGCCCATAGAGACCCAGTACTTC
>few|TRBD1|14|TRBJ1-1|TRBV19
CASSVRGSGTEAFF
TGTGCCAGTAGTGTCAGGGGGAGTGGCACTGAAGCTTTCTTT
>-|-|14|TRBJ1-1|TRBV6-5
CASSSGHMNTEAFF
TGTGCCAGCAGTTCGGGACATATGAACACTGAAGCTTTCTTT
>-|TRBD1|13|TRBJ2-7|TRBV6-1
CASSRDRAYEQYF
TGTGCCAGCAGCCGGGACAGAGCCTACGAGCAGTACTTC
>-|TRBD1|14|TRBJ1-6|TRBV7-2
CASSSDRGFEPLHF
TGTGCCAGCAGCTCGGACAGGGGGTTTGAACCCCTCCACTTT
>-|-|14|TRBJ2-2|TRBV7-9
CASSPGLNTGELFF
TGTGCCAGCAGCCCGGGTTTAAACACCGGGGAGCTGTTTTTT
>-|-|14|TRBJ1-6|TRBV10-3
CAISVKESGIMLHF
TGTGCCATCAGTGTAAAGGAATCAGGAATCATGCTCCACTTT
>once|-|15|TRBJ2-7|TRBV4-1
CASSQDIKEGYEQYF
TGCGCCAGCAGCCAAGATATTAAGGAGGGCTACGAGCAGTACTTC
>-|-|14|TRBJ1-2|TRBV28
CASRGTGTIEGYTF
TGTGCCAGCAGAGGAACCGGGACGATAGAAGGCTACACCTTC
>-|-|15|TRBJ2-7|TRBV6-5
CASSYPRGGAYEQYF
TGTGCCAGCAGTTACCCCCGGGGAGGCGCCTACGAGCAGTACTTC
>few|TRBD1|14|TRBJ1-5|TRBV30
CAWARTGSNQPQHF
TGTGCCTGGGCCCGGACAGGGTCAAATCAGCCCCAGCATTTT
>few|-|16|TRBJ1-5|TRBV27
CASSSITRGGNQPQHF
TGTGCCAGCAGTTCGATTACTCGAGGCGGCAATCAGCCCCAGCATTTT
>-|-|13|TRBJ2-1|TRBV9
CASSVSVPGEQFF
TGTGCCAGCAGCGTATCTGTCCCGGGTGAGCAGTTCTTC
>few|-|14|TRBJ1-4|TRBV27
CASSLSRVNEKLFF
TGTGCCAGCAGTTTAAGCAGGGTTAATGAAAAACTGTTTTTT
>-|-|13|TRBJ1-4|TRBV28
CASSRTSREKLFF
TGTGCCAGCAGCCGCACCAGTAGAGAAAAACTGTTTTTT
>-|-|13|TRBJ2-4|TRBV11-2
CASSLDGAYIQYF
TGTGCCAGCAGCTTAGATGGTGCATACATTCAGTACTTC
>-|TRBD2|13|TRBJ2-7|TRBV19
CASRTSGTYEQYF
TGTGCCAGCCGGACTAGCGGAACCTACGAGCAGTACTTC
>-|-|14|TRBJ1-1|TRBV7-6
CASSPRGGNTEAFF
TGTGCCAGCAGCCCACGCGGGGGGAACACTGAAGCTTTCTTT
>-|-|13|TRBJ1-5|TRBV29-1
CSVETNSNQPQHF
TGCAGCGTTGAGACGAATAGCAATCAGCCCCAGCATTTT
>-|TRBD2|17|TRBJ2-4|TRBV30
CAWSSSLAGAAKNIQYF
TGTGCCTGGAGCTCTTCCCTAGCGGGAGCGGCCAAAAACATTCAGTACTTC
>-|TRBD2|15|TRBJ2-7|TRBV27
CASSLASGGANEQYF
TGTGCCAGCAGTTTAGCTAGCGGGGGGGCCAACGAGCAGTACTTC
>-|TRBD1|14|TRBJ2-2|TRBV5-4
CAGGTGGTTGELFF
TGTGCCGGTGGGACAGGGGGAACCACCGGGGAGCTGTTTTTT
>-|TRBD2|17|TRBJ2-1|TRBV14
CASSPTSGVSSYNEQFF
TGTGCCAGCAGCCCCACTAGCGGGGTAAGCTCCTACAATGAGCAGTTCTTC
>-|-|13|TRBJ2-1|TRBV6-1
CASTTGYYNEQFF
TGTGCCAGCACAACAGGGTATTACAATGAGCAGTTCTTC
>-|-|13|TRBJ1-6|TRBV11-1
CASRPGQSSPLHF
TGTGCCAGCAGGCCAGGACAGTCTTCACCCCTCCACTTT
>few|-|14|TRBJ1-5|TRBV5-1
CASSPSGDPRAQHF
TGCGCCAGCAGCCCATCGGGGGATCCAAGGGCCCAGCATTTT
>-|-|15|TRBJ1-3|TRBV7-2
CASRSTGRSGNTIYF
TGTGCCAGCAGGTCTACGGGACGCTCTGGAAACACCATATATTTT